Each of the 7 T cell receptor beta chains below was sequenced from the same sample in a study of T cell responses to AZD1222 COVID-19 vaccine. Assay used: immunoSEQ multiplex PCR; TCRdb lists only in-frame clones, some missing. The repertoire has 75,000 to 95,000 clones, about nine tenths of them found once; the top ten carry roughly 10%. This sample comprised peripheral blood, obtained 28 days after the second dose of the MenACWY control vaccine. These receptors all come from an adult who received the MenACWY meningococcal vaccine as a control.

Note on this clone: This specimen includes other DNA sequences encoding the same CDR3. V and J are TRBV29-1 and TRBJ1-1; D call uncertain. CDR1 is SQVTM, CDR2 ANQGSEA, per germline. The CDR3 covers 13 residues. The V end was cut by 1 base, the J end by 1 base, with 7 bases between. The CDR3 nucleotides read TGCAGCGTTGAAGTGTCCAGGAACACTGAAGCTTTCTTT. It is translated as CSVEVSRNTEAFF.

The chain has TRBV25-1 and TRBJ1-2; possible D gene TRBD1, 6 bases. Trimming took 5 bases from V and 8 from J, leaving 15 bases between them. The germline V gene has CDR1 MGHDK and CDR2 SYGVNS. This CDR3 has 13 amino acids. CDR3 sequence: CASSPGVDRGYTF. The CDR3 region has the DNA TGTGCCAGCAGTCCAGGGGTTGACCGGGGCTACACCTTC.

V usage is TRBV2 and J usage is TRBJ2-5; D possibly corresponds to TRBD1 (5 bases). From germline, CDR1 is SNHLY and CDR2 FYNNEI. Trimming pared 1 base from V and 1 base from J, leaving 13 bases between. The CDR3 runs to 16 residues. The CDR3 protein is CASSEDRLTPQETQYF. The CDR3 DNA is TGTGCCAGCAGTGAAGACAGGTTGACCCCCCAAGAGACCCAGTACTTC.

This CDR3 is CASSLAYYNEQFF. CDR3 DNA: TGTGCCAGCAGCTTGGCCTACTACAATGAGCAGTTCTTC. The chain combines TRBV5-6 with TRBJ2-1; no reliable D call. V lost 0 bases and J 3 bases, leaving 4 bases between the germline ends. This CDR3 spans 13 amino acids. Germline loops: CDR1 SGHDT, CDR2 YYEEEE.

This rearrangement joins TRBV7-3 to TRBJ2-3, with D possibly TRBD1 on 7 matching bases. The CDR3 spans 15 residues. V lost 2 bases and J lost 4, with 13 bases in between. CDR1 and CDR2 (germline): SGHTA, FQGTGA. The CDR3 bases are TGTGCCAGCAGCTTATCCAGGGGGACTGCAGATACGCAGTATTTT. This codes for CASSLSRGTADTQYF.

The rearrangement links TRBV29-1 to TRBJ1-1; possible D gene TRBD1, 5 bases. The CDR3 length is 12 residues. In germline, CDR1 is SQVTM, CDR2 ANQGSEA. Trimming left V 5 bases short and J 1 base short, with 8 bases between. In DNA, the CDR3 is TGCAGCGTTAAACAGGCGAACACTGAAGCTTTCTTT. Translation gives CSVKQANTEAFF.

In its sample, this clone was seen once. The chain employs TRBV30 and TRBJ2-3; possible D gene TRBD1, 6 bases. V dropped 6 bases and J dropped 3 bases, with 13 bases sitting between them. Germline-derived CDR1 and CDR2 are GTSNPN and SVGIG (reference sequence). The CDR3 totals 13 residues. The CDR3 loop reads CACQQGRTDTQYF. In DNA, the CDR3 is TGTGCCTGTCAACAGGGTCGGACAGATACGCAGTATTTT.